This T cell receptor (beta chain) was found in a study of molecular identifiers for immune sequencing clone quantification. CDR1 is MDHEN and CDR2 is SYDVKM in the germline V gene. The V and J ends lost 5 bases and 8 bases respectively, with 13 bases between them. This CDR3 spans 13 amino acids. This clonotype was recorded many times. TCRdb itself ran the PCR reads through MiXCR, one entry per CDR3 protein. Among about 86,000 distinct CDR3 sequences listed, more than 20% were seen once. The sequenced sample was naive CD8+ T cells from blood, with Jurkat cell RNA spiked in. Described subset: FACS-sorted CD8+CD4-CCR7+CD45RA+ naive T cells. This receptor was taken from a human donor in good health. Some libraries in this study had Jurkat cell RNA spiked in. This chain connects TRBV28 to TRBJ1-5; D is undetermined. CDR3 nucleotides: TGTGCCAGCAGTATAGACATCCTCGAGCCCCAGCATTTT. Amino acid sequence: CASSIDILEPQHF.